The 28 T cell receptor beta chains in this list originate from one sample, sequenced in a study of blood T cell repertoires in COVID-19. Profiling relied on immunoSEQ multiplex PCR, and the TCRdb table lists in-frame clones only, not all of them. The profile shows about 14,000 clones, about 73% of them singletons. Material for sequencing was peripheral blood. These receptors all come from a boy aged 2-9 years with active or convalescent COVID-19.

The chain employs TRBV9 and TRBJ1-4; TRBD1 matches at 8 bases. The trim removed 3 bases at V and 5 bases at J, leaving 6 bases unmatched. The CDR3 has 15 amino acids. Germline loops: CDR1 SGDLS, CDR2 YYNGEE. This chain's CDR3 is CASSARTGTNEKLFF. In nucleotides, the CDR3 is TGTGCCAGCAGCGCCCGGACAGGGACCAATGAAAAACTGTTTTTT. Full variable domain (remainder filled in from reference TRBV9 and TRBJ1-4): DSGVTQTPKHLITATGQRVTLRCSPRSGDLSVYWYQQSLDQGLQFLIQYYNGEERAKGNILERFSAQQFPDLHSELNLSSLELGDSALYFCASSARTGTNEKLFFGSGTQLSVL.

The rearrangement uses TRBV18 and TRBJ1-2, with D unresolved. Germline CDR1 KGHSH, CDR2 LQKENI. The CDR3 runs to 16 residues. The V end lost 1 base, the J end lost 2 bases, and 14 bases lay between the germline ends. As DNA, the CDR3 is TGTGCCAGCTCACCACACCTTCCGGGAATCAACTATGGCTACACCTTC. Translated: CASSPHLPGINYGYTF.

This clone was counted only a few times. The V gene is TRBV23-1, the J gene TRBJ2-7; D may be TRBD1 (6 bases). TRBV23-1 is sorted into the ORF group, with uncertain function. The length of the CDR3 is 15 residues. V was clipped by 6 bases and J by 2 bases, with 17 bases between them. CDR3 sequence (DNA): TGCGCCAGCAGCCGAGACAGGTTCGACCCCTACGAGCAGTACGTC. Residues: CASSRDRFDPYEQYV.

The chain uses TRBV27 and TRBJ1-4; the match to TRBD1 covers 9 bases. Trimming cost V 4 bases and J 5 bases; bases outside gene matches: 14. The CDR3 contains 18 residues. CDR1 MNHEY and CDR2 SMNVEV come from the germline V gene (reference sequence). As DNA, the CDR3 is TGTGCCAGCAGTTCCTTTTGGGACAGGGAGGGTCGGAATGAAAAACTGTTTTTT. Amino acids: CASSSFWDREGRNEKLFF. The full variable domain, rest sourced from reference TRBV27 and TRBJ1-4, is EAQVTQNPRYLITVTGKKLTVTCSQNMNHEYMSWYRQDPGLGLRQIYYSMNVEVTDKGDVPEGYKVSRKEKRNFPLILESPSPNQTSLYFCASSSFWDREGRNEKLFFGSGTQLSVL.

The rearrangement links TRBV7-9 to TRBJ2-2; 8 positions agree with TRBD2. The CDR3 is 16 residues long. V was clipped by 3 bases and J by 6 bases; unmatched bases: 9. Germline V CDR1 and CDR2: SEHNR, FQNEAQ (reference sequence). DNA of the CDR3: TGTGCCAGCAGCTTGCCCACGGGGGGGAGGTCCGGGGAGCTGTTTTTT. Its translation: CASSLPTGGRSGELFF.

This chain links TRBV24-1 with TRBJ2-2, with D tentatively TRBD1 (5 bases). CDR3 length equals 19 residues. V lost 2 bases and J lost 2, with 20 bases in between. The germline CDR1 and CDR2 sequences are KGHDR and SFDVKD. This CDR3 is CATSDSHVVGAGNTGELFF. DNA for the CDR3: TGTGCCACCAGTGATTCCCACGTCGTTGGGGCAGGCAACACCGGGGAGCTGTTTTTT.

The J gene is TRBJ1-1, the V gene TRBV2, with D possibly TRBD1 on 5 matching bases. The germline CDR1 and CDR2 sequences are SNHLY and FYNNEI. The length of the CDR3 is 13 residues. Trimming shortened V by 7 bases and J by 5 bases, and 14 bases separated the two germline ends. CDR3 protein: CASKAGWTTEAFF. CDR3 in DNA: TGTGCCAGCAAAGCAGGGTGGACGACTGAAGCTTTCTTT.

This chain uses TRBV27 with TRBJ1-6, with 8 bases identical to TRBD1. Losses at the gene ends were 0 bases for V and 8 bases for J; bases not matched to a gene: 6. Germline CDR1 and CDR2: MNHEY and SMNVEV (reference sequence). The CDR3 is 16 residues long. Written as DNA, the CDR3 is TGTGCCAGCAGTTTATCGGGGACAGGAGGTGATTCACCCCTCCACTTT. Translation gives CASSLSGTGGDSPLHF.

J is TRBJ2-3 and V is TRBV5-4; 9 bases match TRBD2. Germline assignment: CDR1 SGHNT and CDR2 YYREEE (reference sequence). With V trimmed by 9 bases and J by 4 bases, 6 bases remained unmatched. The CDR3 loop spans 13 amino acids. In DNA form, the CDR3 reads TGTGCCACATACGGGACTAGCCCAGATACGCAGTATTTT. This sequence encodes CATYGTSPDTQYF.

The table lists this clone with a few counts. This chain links TRBV10-1 with TRBJ2-6; perhaps TRBD1 as D (5 bases). This CDR3 comprises 15 residues. Germline V lookup: CDR1 WNHNN, CDR2 SYGVQD (reference sequence). V shed 5 bases and J shed 1 base, with 9 bases lying between them. The CDR3 DNA is TGCGCCAGCAGTCGTCAGGGATCTGGGGCCAACGTCCTGACTTTC. It specifies CASSRQGSGANVLTF.

The rearrangement links TRBV29-1 to TRBJ2-5; 11 nucleotides agree with TRBD2. The V segment lost 6 bases and the J segment 4 bases; nucleotides outside the gene matches: 4. Germline V CDR1 and CDR2: SQVTM, ANQGSEA. The CDR3 spans 13 residues. CDR3 in DNA: TGCAGCGTACTAGCGGGAGCAGTAGAGACCCAGTACTTC. As protein: CSVLAGAVETQYF.

The V gene is TRBV6-5, the J gene TRBJ2-1; 7 nucleotides line up with TRBD1. CDR1 and CDR2 (germline): MNHEY, SVGAGI. The CDR3 covers 15 residues. V dropped 2 bases and J dropped 1; count of bases not matched to a gene: 2. CDR3 in amino acids: CASSYQQGSYNEQFF. CDR3 nucleotide sequence: TGTGCCAGCAGTTACCAACAGGGGTCCTACAATGAGCAGTTCTTC.

The rearrangement joins TRBV6-6 to TRBJ1-5; 9 positions match TRBD1. The CDR3 runs 16 residues. With V trimmed by 2 bases and J by 1 base, 3 bases remained unmatched. Germline CDR1 reads MNHNY; CDR2 reads SVGAGI (reference sequence). The CDR3: CASSYGTGWSNQPQHF. In DNA, the CDR3 is TGTGCCAGCAGTTACGGGACAGGGTGGAGCAATCAGCCCCAGCATTTT.

V gene TRBV11-3 combines with J gene TRBJ2-7, with D possibly TRBD1 on 5 matching bases. Germline values: CDR1 SGHNT, CDR2 YENEEA. The CDR3 is made up of 16 amino acids. The V end lost 3 bases, the J end lost 2 bases, and 17 bases lay between the germline ends. The CDR3 here is CASSFLATASTYEQYF. The CDR3 region has the DNA TGTGCCAGCAGCTTCCTCGCGACAGCCTCCACCTACGAGCAGTACTTC.

The rearrangement uses TRBV6-5 and TRBJ2-7; possibly TRBD1 for D (6 bases). Germline loops: CDR1 MNHEY, CDR2 SVGAGI. The CDR3 spans 16 residues. The V gene lost 4 bases and the J gene lost 3 bases, with 19 bases spanning the gap. Written as DNA, the CDR3 is TGTGCCAGCAGTTCCCTTTTGCATGGCAGGGGCTACGAGCAGTACTTC. Translating it yields CASSSLLHGRGYEQYF.

This chain links TRBV7-2 with TRBJ2-1, with 8 nucleotides matching TRBD2. J gave up 7 bases and V 5 bases, and 10 bases lay outside the gene matches. CDR1 is SGHTA, CDR2 FQGNSA, per germline. This CDR3 comprises 15 residues. The CDR3 reads CASSPPGGPINEQFF. CDR3 sequence (DNA): TGTGCCAGCAGCCCCCCGGGGGGGCCCATTAATGAGCAGTTCTTC. Combining the CDR3 with reference TRBV7-2 and TRBJ2-1 gives the whole variable domain GAGVSQSPSNKVTEKGKDVELRCDPISGHTALYWYRQSLGQGLEFLIYFQGNSAPDKSGLPSDRFSAERTGGSVSTLTIQRTQQEDSAVYLCASSPPGGPINEQFFGPGTRLTVL.

This clone was detected a few times. The chain uses TRBV6-1 and TRBJ2-7; D possibly corresponds to TRBD2 (7 bases). The CDR3 has 17 residues. V lost 2 bases to trimming and J lost 2 bases, with 19 bases between them. Per germline, CDR1 MNHNS and CDR2 SASEGT. The CDR3 sequence: CASSETIPRGRTYEQYV. The CDR3 DNA sequence: TGTGCCAGCAGTGAAACCATTCCGCGGGGGCGAACCTACGAGCAGTACGTC.

V and J are TRBV27 and TRBJ2-2, with 7 bases that match TRBD2. CDR3 size: 16 residues. J lost 1 base, V lost 6 bases, and 8 bases had no gene match. CDR1 and CDR2 (germline): MNHEY, SMNVEV (reference sequence). The CDR3, as DNA: TGTGCCAGCAGGATAACAGGACTAGTGAACACCGGGGAGCTGTTTTTT. This gives the protein CASRITGLVNTGELFF.

This rearrangement joins TRBV28 to TRBJ1-5; D perhaps matches TRBD1 (6 bases). The CDR3 runs 13 residues. The V and J ends lost 4 bases and 11 bases respectively, with 15 bases between them. Germline CDR1 is MDHEN and CDR2 is SYDVKM. The CDR3 is CASSSMGARAQHF. The CDR3 DNA follows: TGTGCCAGCAGTTCCATGGGGGCCCGGGCCCAGCATTTT.

The V and J genes are TRBV5-6 and TRBJ1-1; D remains unclear. The CDR3 extends over 15 amino acids. The germline CDR1 and CDR2 sequences are SGHDT and YYEEEE. V was clipped by 0 bases and J by 0 bases, with 9 bases between them. CDR3: CASSLEEGMNTEAFF. CDR3 in DNA: TGTGCCAGCAGCTTGGAAGAGGGTATGAACACTGAAGCTTTCTTT.

This sequence joins TRBV6-6 and TRBJ1-2; D remains ambiguous. Germline V gives CDR1 MNHNY, CDR2 SVGAGI (reference sequence). CDR3 length equals 13 residues. V lost 11 bases and J lost 5, with 18 bases in between. CDR3 coding DNA: TGTGCCTCCGAGCCCCACAGCTCATATGGCTACACCTTC. Translating it yields CASEPHSSYGYTF.

This chain uses TRBV6-6 with TRBJ1-6; 9 nucleotides line up with TRBD1. CDR3 length: 13 residues. V was clipped by 11 bases and J by 9 bases; unmatched bases: 8. The germline CDR1 and CDR2 sequences are MNHNY and SVGAGI (reference sequence). This CDR3 is CAGQTGGISPLHF. The CDR3 region has the DNA TGTGCCGGACAGACAGGGGGAATTTCACCCCTCCACTTT.

The genes are TRBV21-1 and TRBJ1-4. TRBV21-1 is tagged as a pseudogene. This CDR3 contains 14 residues. This chain's CDR3 is CARALRSCDGKLFF. The CDR3 DNA sequence: TGTGCCAGGGCGCTGAGGTCCTGCGACGGAAAACTGTTTTTT.

V gene TRBV25-1 combines with J gene TRBJ2-5, with 7 bases aligning to TRBD2. Germline V gene data show CDR1 as MGHDK and CDR2 as SYGVNS. The V and J ends lost 8 bases and 7 bases, in that order; junction bases with no gene match: 16. The CDR3 covers 15 residues. The CDR3, as DNA: TGTGCCAGCTCCCGGGGGGAAGGGGCGCTAGGGACCCAGTACTTC. Translated, it gives CASSRGEGALGTQYF.

V and J are TRBV6-2 or TRBV6-3 and TRBJ2-3; D is uncertain. The V gene's germline CDR1 is MNHEY and CDR2 SVGEGT. CDR3 length: 12 amino acids. V was pared by 5 bases and J by 6 bases, with 9 bases between. CDR3 amino acids: CASSPLPDTQYF. In DNA form, the CDR3 reads TGTGCCAGCAGTCCCCTCCCCGATACGCAGTATTTT.

This sequence joins TRBV5-1 and TRBJ2-7; 11 nucleotides agree with TRBD2. Trimming cost V 4 bases and J 7 bases; bases outside gene matches: 10. This CDR3 has 15 residues. The germline V gene has CDR1 SGHRS and CDR2 YFSETQ. The CDR3 region is CASSAIAGGPGEQYF. CDR3 bases: TGCGCCAGCAGCGCTATAGCGGGAGGGCCGGGGGAGCAGTACTTC.

The CDR3 reads CASSYSVLKKDTQYF. The DNA for the CDR3 is TGTGCCAGCAGTTACTCGGTACTGAAGAAAGATACGCAGTATTTT. The V and J genes are TRBV6-6 and TRBJ2-3; D gene uncertain. Trimming left V 0 bases short and J 5 bases short, with 12 bases between. CDR1 and CDR2 from the germline V gene are MNHNY and SVGAGI (reference sequence). The CDR3 length is 15 residues.

The rearrangement joins TRBV3-1 (or the pseudogene TRBV3-2) to TRBJ2-7, with D perhaps TRBD2 (6 bases). Trimming removed 0 bases from V and 6 bases from J, with 15 bases in between. The CDR3 totals 15 residues. CDR1 and CDR2 (germline): LGHDT, YNNKEL (reference sequence). The CDR3 DNA is TGTGCCAGCAGCCAAGATTGGGTGCGGGGTCTCGAGCAGTACTTC. Translated: CASSQDWVRGLEQYF.